This T cell receptor beta chain was captured by sequencing in a study of radiotherapy plus CTLA-4 blockade in lung cancer. Whole-study context: An objective response was seen in around 17% of patients, and disease control in about 31%.

A note on this clone: What it binds is unknown.

Libraries were prepared by immunoSEQ multiplex PCR; TCRdb keeps only in-frame clonotypes and omits some of them. The table shows about 38,000 clones, with about three quarters occurring only once. Those with chemo-refractory metastatic non-small-cell lung cancer were treated with focal radiation combined with CTLA-4 blockade using ipilimumab. Broader study findings: The study found tumor-derived TCR clones expanded in blood after radiotherapy plus ipilimumab.

Trimming took 1 base from V and 6 from J; bases not matched to a gene: 8. In germline, CDR1 is SGHAT, CDR2 FQNNGV. The CDR3 loop spans 15 amino acids. Material: peripheral blood, obtained from a patient treated with radiotherapy plus ipilimumab. V gene TRBV11-2 combines with J gene TRBJ1-1; TRBD1 matches 7 bases. This clonotype was obtained from a human donor with non-small cell lung cancer who had stable disease on radiotherapy plus ipilimumab. The CDR3 sequence: CASSLVQGGYAEAFF. DNA for the CDR3: TGTGCCAGCAGCTTAGTTCAGGGGGGATATGCTGAAGCTTTCTTT.